Listed below are T cell receptor beta chains from one sample, sequenced in a study of human T cells and chemical hapten exposure. One entry per CDR3 protein results from TCRdb running MiXCR on the RACE reads. Altogether under 400,000 distinct CDR3 sequences are present, less than 6.5% being singletons, with the ten largest covering around 2.6%. The sequenced sample was whole blood, obtained in connection with sensitization to the hapten diphenylcyclopropenone (DPC). The source is a woman aged 50 to 60 with alopecia areata. Some clones in this sample may be carry-over from other donors' samples. CDR3s include the opening cysteine and the closing phenylalanine or tryptophan. The D gene is left open where the match is weak. Size is stated for part of the rows, as once, few or many counts, or as a class when the clone is expanded.

clone_size: many
j_call: TRBJ2-1
d_call: .
v_call: TRBV5-6
cdr3_nt: TGTGCCAGCAGCTTTGTGGCTTCCAGGTTCGAGCAGTTCTTC
cdr3_aa: CASSFVASRFEQFF

clone_size: .
j_call: TRBJ2-1
d_call: .
v_call: TRBV3-1
cdr3_nt: TGTGCCAGCAGCCAAATTGGGGGGCGGAAGTTCTTC
cdr3_aa: CASSQIGGRKFF

clone_size: .
j_call: TRBJ2-1
d_call: .
v_call: TRBV3-1
cdr3_nt: TGTGCCAGCAGCCAAGACCGAGATCCCAATGAGCAGTTCTTC
cdr3_aa: CASSQDRDPNEQFF

clone_size: .
j_call: TRBJ2-1
d_call: .
v_call: TRBV2
cdr3_nt: TGTGCCAGCAGTGAAAGTCCGCCGGGCTCCTACAATGAGCAGTTCTTC
cdr3_aa: CASSESPPGSYNEQFF

clone_size: .
j_call: TRBJ1-5
d_call: TRBD1
v_call: TRBV7-8
cdr3_nt: TGTGCCAGCAGCTCTTACTCGGACAGGGAGAGACAGCCCCAGCATTTT
cdr3_aa: CASSSYSDRERQPQHF

clone_size: few
j_call: TRBJ2-3
d_call: .
v_call: TRBV12-3/TRBV12-4
cdr3_nt: TGTGCCAGCAGTTTGCCTTCGACGGGGAATACGCAGTATTTT
cdr3_aa: CASSLPSTGNTQYF

clone_size: few
j_call: TRBJ2-3
d_call: TRBD2
v_call: TRBV10-3
cdr3_nt: TGTGCCATCAGTGGTAGACTAGCGGGAGCAGATACGCAGTATTTT
cdr3_aa: CAISGRLAGADTQYF

clone_size: many
j_call: TRBJ1-5
d_call: .
v_call: TRBV11-2
cdr3_nt: TGTGCCAGCAGCTTAGCCTTCCCCAATCAGCCCCAGCATTTT
cdr3_aa: CASSLAFPNQPQHF

clone_size: .
j_call: TRBJ1-5
d_call: .
v_call: TRBV11-2
cdr3_nt: TGTGCCAGCAGCCTGGGTTCGGGTCAGCCCCAGCATTTT
cdr3_aa: CASSLGSGQPQHF

clone_size: many
j_call: TRBJ2-7
d_call: TRBD2
v_call: TRBV6-2/TRBV6-3
cdr3_nt: TGTGCCAGCAGTTACATGTCGGGCGGGAGAGCATCGGGGGAGCAGTACTTC
cdr3_aa: CASSYMSGGRASGEQYF

clone_size: many
j_call: TRBJ2-3
d_call: .
v_call: TRBV29-1
cdr3_nt: TGCAGCGTTGACTACACAGATACGCAGTATTTT
cdr3_aa: CSVDYTDTQYF

clone_size: many
j_call: TRBJ2-1
d_call: TRBD2
v_call: TRBV18
cdr3_nt: TGTGCCAGCTCACCGGGGGGACTACAGTTCTTC
cdr3_aa: CASSPGGLQFF

clone_size: many
j_call: TRBJ2-1
d_call: TRBD1
v_call: TRBV9
cdr3_nt: TGTGCCAGCAGCCCCAGGGGACAGGGTATCGACAATGAGCAGTTCTTC
cdr3_aa: CASSPRGQGIDNEQFF

clone_size: many
j_call: TRBJ2-7
d_call: .
v_call: TRBV5-1
cdr3_nt: TGCGCCAGCAGCTCCCTACTCCGTAGATACGAGCAGTACTTC
cdr3_aa: CASSSLLRRYEQYF

clone_size: few
j_call: TRBJ1-5
d_call: TRBD1
v_call: TRBV12-5
cdr3_nt: TGTGCTAGTGGTTTGGTACTAGGTCAGGGGGGCAATCAGCCCCAGCATTTT
cdr3_aa: CASGLVLGQGGNQPQHF

clone_size: .
j_call: TRBJ2-7
d_call: TRBD1
v_call: TRBV6-6
cdr3_nt: TGTGCCAGCAGTGGCCGGACAGGGAGGTACGAGCAGTACTTC
cdr3_aa: CASSGRTGRYEQYF

clone_size: many
j_call: TRBJ2-1
d_call: TRBD1
v_call: TRBV29-1
cdr3_nt: TGCAGCGTTGAAGATCGAAGGACAGGAACCTACAATGAGCAGTTCTTC
cdr3_aa: CSVEDRRTGTYNEQFF

clone_size: .
j_call: TRBJ1-5
d_call: TRBD1
v_call: TRBV9
cdr3_nt: TGTGCCAGCAGCGGAAGGGACAGCATCAATCAGCCCCAGCATTTT
cdr3_aa: CASSGRDSINQPQHF